The entry that follows covers one T cell receptor (beta chain) sequence. This clone was detected a few times. The antigen this receptor binds is unknown. Within one base of it there is no much larger clone, and no base qualities were kept. The first patient joined ICON in 2016, and enrollment wrapped up when the last patient was enrolled in the second half of 2018. In a subcohort of 76 patients, fresh tumor and matched uninvolved tissue were collected for in-depth immune analyses, with TCR sequencing among those analyses. DNA isolated from bulk tissue, without cell sorting, was used for TCR sequencing. Reading the germline V gene gives CDR1 MRHNA and CDR2 SNTAGT. Trimmed from V: 6 bases; trimmed from J: 4 bases; junction bases lacking a gene match: 6. The CDR3 measures 14 amino acids from cysteine to phenylalanine. This entry keeps only the CDR3 DNA: 42 bases, framed from base 1. These data come from a study of tumor-infiltrating lymphocytes in localized non-small cell lung cancer (dated by TCRdb to the early 2020s). Broadly, across the study: Patients whose samples were collected after neoadjuvant chemotherapy, as well as both smokers and never-smokers and several histologies, were included in the cohort. Resected tumor tissue and uninvolved lung tissue described as non-adjacent to the tumor were contributed by each patient, with both tissues obtained from the same patient. Alongside flow cytometry, multiplex immunofluorescence, RNA-seq, exome sequencing and proteomics, TCR sequencing was applied to the same patients as one of several integrated assays. The overall ICON cohort comprised fewer than 170 surgical patients with localized non-small cell lung cancer whose tumors were resected. A total of 55 patients were part of the paired comparison of immunoSEQ T-cell fraction between tumor and uninvolved lung. Results the study describes overall, beyond this receptor: Since assay coverage differed from patient to patient depending on how much tissue was available, TCR sequencing was done for only a subset of the cohort. Because different assays used different pieces of the same tissue, intratumor heterogeneity could not be separated from technical variation. The TCR-derived T-cell fraction showed no difference between the flow cytometry-defined immunotypes IM1 (good prognosis) and IM2 (poor prognosis). TCRbeta sequencing supported higher T cell infiltration in tumors than in uninvolved lung tissue, consistent with immunofluorescence CD3 counts.

The immunoSEQ assay used for TCR sequencing gave the T-cell fraction in both tumor and uninvolved lung tissue. Regarding the original processing steps: To analyze survival, patients were divided into a high T-cell fraction group (upper tertile) and a low T-cell fraction group (lower two tertiles), and the two groups were compared using a log-rank test. Paired tumor versus uninvolved lung differences in T-cell fraction were tested with a signed-rank test. In its TCRdb copy, this immuneACCESS table keeps in-frame sequences only and misses some clones. Where compared with another copy, unresolved V genes explain less than half of these, and the others have no known cause. V and J calls and clone size are as listed in that table; D and trimming were resolved from the DNA. This sample is represented by 13,000 or so clones; 68% of them were singletons. Around 10% of the sample belongs to the ten largest clones.

The origin of this receptor is a human donor with non-small cell lung cancer. The sequence joins TRBV6-4 to TRBJ2-3; TRBD1 lines up with 8 middle nucleotides. Material for sequencing was uninvolved lung tissue not adjacent to the tumor. The nucleotides are TGTGCCAGCAGCGTACAGGGGGAGTCAGATACGCAGTATTTT. It translates as CASSVQGESDTQYF.